The clone carrying this T cell receptor (beta chain) is a singleton in its sample. Its target is not known. This same CDR3 is encoded by further DNA sequences in the sample. These data belong to a study of shared clonotypes between healthy human individuals. The CDR3 has 13 amino acids. CDR1 and CDR2 (germline): MNHEY, SVGAGI. Trimming shortened V by 2 bases and J by 3 bases, and 5 bases separated the two germline ends. Sequencing used immunoSEQ multiplex PCR; TCRdb keeps in-frame clones, though not all of them. Of nearly 500,000 clones listed, less than 80% are singletons. General study findings and limits: Clonotype sharing among the donors was expected to vary with sequencing depth.

The sequence was obtained from a woman between 40 and 50 years old in good health. Some clones in this sample may be carry-over from other donors' samples. Sequenced sample: PBMCs. The chain combines TRBV6-5 with TRBJ2-1; D is uncertain. The CDR3 DNA is TGTGCCAGCAGTTACGGCGGCTACAATGAGCAGTTCTTC. Translated, it gives CASSYGGYNEQFF.